These 6 T cell receptor beta chains were all obtained from the same sample, sequenced in a study of Ad26.COV2.S vaccination and SARS-CoV-2 variants. Some clones are missing from TCRdb's copy, which holds only in-frame ones; the method was immunoSEQ multiplex PCR. The sample shows hundreds of thousands of clones, over 75% of them seen only once. The treatment denotes: over 15 received Ad26.COV2.S at low or high dose, single or two shots; 5 received placebo; per-sample allocation not given. Samples came from day 63 after the first vaccine or placebo injection. The material sequenced was peripheral blood, taken in a trial of Ad26.COV2.S vaccine versus placebo. The receptors here all came from a person aged 18-60 years who received the Ad26.COV2.S COVID-19 vaccine or a placebo.

This chain uses TRBV5-1 with TRBJ2-4; TRBD2 is a possible D gene (5 bases). The germline CDR1 and CDR2 sequences are SGHRS and YFSETQ. The V and J ends lost 3 bases and 6 bases respectively, with 16 bases between them. The CDR3 contains 15 residues. CDR3 in amino acids: CASSYDDSGSNIQYF. For the CDR3, the DNA is TGCGCCAGCAGCTACGACGACTCGGGGTCAAACATTCAGTACTTC.

The chain carries TRBV5-1 and TRBJ2-2, with D perhaps matching TRBD2 (7 bases). Trimming removed 5 bases at V and 0 bases at J, with 14 bases between. The CDR3 runs 16 residues. The germline V gene has CDR1 SGHRS and CDR2 YFSETQ. The DNA of the CDR3 is TGCGCCAGCAGACAAACGGGGGGCGCGAACACCGGGGAGCTGTTTTTT. Protein product: CASRQTGGANTGELFF.

V is TRBV11-1 and J is TRBJ2-7, with D unresolved. The germline CDR1 and CDR2 sequences are SGHAT and FQDESV (reference sequence). The V gene lost 1 base and the J gene lost 6 bases, with 13 bases spanning the gap. CDR3 length: 14 amino acids. This CDR3 reads CASSLDPRPLEQYF. CDR3 DNA sequence: TGTGCCAGCAGCTTAGACCCCAGACCCCTCGAGCAGTACTTC.

The J gene is TRBJ2-3, the V gene TRBV6-5; D gene uncertain. This CDR3 is 13 amino acids long. Germline V gene sequence: CDR1 MNHEY, CDR2 SVGAGI. With 5 bases removed from V and 0 bases from J, the gap between germline ends came to 6 bases. In DNA form, the CDR3 reads TGTGCCAGCAGTACCGTAAGCACAGATACGCAGTATTTT. Translating gives CASSTVSTDTQYF.

The chain uses TRBV3-1 (or the pseudogene TRBV3-2) and TRBJ2-7; 9 bases are a match to TRBD1. The CDR3 consists of 16 residues. The germline gives CDR1 LGHDT, CDR2 YNNKEL (reference sequence). Trimming took 3 bases from V and 4 from J; bases not matched to a gene: 10. CDR3 sequence: CASSQPPGTGMYEQYF. As DNA, the CDR3 is TGTGCCAGCAGCCAGCCCCCAGGGACAGGGATGTACGAGCAGTACTTC.

J is TRBJ1-2 and V is TRBV7-9, with 7 bases lining up with TRBD1. Looked up from germline, CDR1 is SEHNR and CDR2 is FQNEAQ (reference sequence). J lost 7 bases, V lost 2 bases, and 22 bases had no gene match. The CDR3 sequence is 19 residues long. The CDR3 DNA is TGTGCCAGCAGCTTAAAGCGGGGCGACTACATGACAGGGTACAGTGGCTACACCTTC. This sequence encodes CASSLKRGDYMTGYSGYTF.